These 2 T cell receptor beta chains share one sample of origin, sequenced in a study of beta chain features in type 1 diabetes. Every isolated RNA sample was fully reverse transcribed, so sequencing captured expressed TCRB transcripts. Clones were read by immunoSEQ multiplex PCR, and TCRdb kept only the in-frame ones, dropping some. The sample has 300,000 to 400,000 clones, around 7.6% seen once. Material for sequencing was central memory CD4+ T cells from blood. The receptor set was obtained from a woman aged 18-29 years in good health.

This clone occurred many times. V usage is TRBV29-1 and J usage is TRBJ2-3; 7 bases map to TRBD2. The V gene end was trimmed by 4 bases and the J gene end by 4 bases; junction bases not matched to a gene: 2. The CDR3 runs 12 residues. Germline CDR1 SQVTM, CDR2 ANQGSEA. CDR3 in DNA: TGCAGCGTTGGCGGGAGTTCAGATACGCAGTATTTT. This translates into CSVGGSSDTQYF.

The rearrangement links TRBV29-1 to TRBJ2-1, with a tentative D call TRBD2 (5 bases). This CDR3 contains 11 residues. Trimming cost V 8 bases and J 6 bases, with 11 bases left between them. Germline CDR1 is SQVTM and CDR2 is ANQGSEA. Here the CDR3 reads CSTSRGNEQFF. The CDR3, as DNA: TGCAGCACTTCCCGGGGCAATGAGCAGTTCTTC.